Sequencing of this TCR beta chain was carried out in a study of T cells in Graves' hyperthyroidism and ophthalmopathy. Study-wide background: The blood sample was taken at first diagnosis, before treatment began. General study results and limits: Peripheral blood also featured most of the thyroid clonotypes expanded above 0.001. Progression to ophthalmopathy was predicted a median of roughly 6.8 months early.

The sample holds many counts of this clonotype. Its antigen remains unknown. Amplification yielded TCR beta CDR3 regions, with RNA transcripts as the source. The TCR CDR3 first-round RT-PCR relied on the HTBI primer set. TCRdb re-called the multiplex PCR reads with MiXCR, one entry per CDR3 protein. The data show fewer than 650,000 distinct CDR3 sequences, with roughly 15% seen just once and 3.5% to 4.5% held by the top ten. Germline V lookup: CDR1 SQVTM, CDR2 ANQGSEA. This CDR3 is 12 amino acids long. Trimming shortened V by 2 bases and J by 3 bases, and 7 bases separated the two germline ends. The V gene is TRBV29-1, the J gene TRBJ2-5; D is possibly TRBD1 (6 bases). The sequenced material came from blood. This TCR was recovered from a woman in her thirties or forties with Graves' ophthalmopathy. CDR3 DNA sequence: TGCAGCGTTGAAAAGGGGGAAGAGACCCAGTACTTC. Its translation is CSVEKGEETQYF.